This T cell receptor beta chain was captured by sequencing in a study of cytomegalovirus exposure and HLA in healthy donors. Healthy bone marrow donors made up the cohort. Overall study results and limits: The study recorded fewer than 200 TCR beta chains that were cytomegalovirus-associated. Being indistinguishable, some V segments were excluded, TRBV6-2 and TRBV6-3 among them. When presence/absence was analysed, sequencing depth was taken to be roughly uniform across donors.

This CDR3 contains 15 residues. J gave up 3 bases and V 4 bases, and 4 bases lay outside the gene matches. Germline values: CDR1 MNHEY, CDR2 SMNVEV (reference sequence). The study ran its PCR with 60 Vbeta and 13 Jbeta primers. Measured with immunoSEQ multiplex PCR; TCRdb has only the in-frame clones, and not every one. This sample has approximately 97,000 clones, with about four fifths found just once. Regarding this clone: No antigen is known for it.

Sample: PBMCs. The J gene is TRBJ2-3, the V gene TRBV27; 10 nucleotides line up with TRBD1. The sequence derives from a woman between 40 and 50 years old in good health and CMV-seropositive. Here the CDR3 DNA reads TGTGCCAGCAGTTCAGGACAGGGGGGAACAGATACGCAGTATTTT. Amino acids: CASSSGQGGTDTQYF.